These 28 T cell receptor beta chains were sequenced from one sample in a study of identifying expanded T cells in peripheral blood. Method: immunoSEQ multiplex PCR; TCRdb's copy keeps in-frame clones and lacks some. This sample has around 60,000 clones, with approximately 80% found just once. The sample consisted of blood. These TCRs come from a person aged 18 to 69 in good health.

V and J are TRBV6-6 and TRBJ2-1, with D hard to call. V was trimmed by 8 bases and J by 3 bases, leaving 8 bases between them. The germline V gene has CDR1 MNHNY and CDR2 SVGAGI (reference sequence). This CDR3 is built from 12 residues. The CDR3 sequence is CASLADYNEQFF. DNA of the CDR3: TGTGCCAGCTTGGCGGACTACAATGAGCAGTTCTTC.

The rearrangement links TRBV7-8 to TRBJ1-2; TRBD1 matches at 10 bases. This CDR3 spans 16 amino acids. V lost 5 bases, J lost 2 bases, and 8 bases stayed unmatched. CDR1 and CDR2 from the germline V gene are SGHVS and FQNEAQ. CDR3 bases: TGTGCCAGCAGCCCCTGGGACAGGGGAGAAAACTATGGCTACACCTTC. Protein product: CASSPWDRGENYGYTF.

This rearrangement joins TRBV5-1 to TRBJ1-1; 11 bases line up with TRBD1. The V segment lost 4 bases and the J segment 6 bases; nucleotides outside the gene matches: 5. The CDR3 is 14 amino acids. Germline V gives CDR1 SGHRS, CDR2 YFSETQ. The CDR3, as DNA: TGCGCCAGCAGCGGACAGGGGGCGCATTCTGAAGCTTTCTTT. Protein sequence: CASSGQGAHSEAFF.

The CDR3, as DNA: TGTGCCATCAGGAGCAACCAAGAGACCCAGTACTTC. Amino acid sequence: CAIRSNQETQYF. The V and J genes are TRBV10-3 and TRBJ2-5, with D uncertain. Germline lookup yields CDR1 ENHRY and CDR2 SYGVKD. V was cut by 6 bases and J by 0 bases, with 5 bases left in between. This CDR3 spans 12 amino acids.

The chain has TRBV5-6 and TRBJ2-7, with a tentative D call TRBD1 (5 bases). V lost 4 bases to trimming and J lost 1 base, with 15 bases between them. Per the germline V gene, CDR1 is SGHDT and CDR2 is YYEEEE. The CDR3 is 15 residues long. The CDR3 DNA reads TGTGCCAGCAGCCCAGTAGGGGAACTATCCTACGAGCAGTACTTC. Protein: CASSPVGELSYEQYF.

J is TRBJ2-6 and V is TRBV18, with 11 positions matching TRBD1. V dropped 3 bases and J dropped 0; count of bases not matched to a gene: 4. This CDR3 spans 18 amino acids. Germline V gene sequence: CDR1 KGHSH, CDR2 LQKENI. CDR3 sequence: CASSPGTGGSSGANVLTF. Here the CDR3 DNA reads TGTGCCAGCTCACCTGGGACAGGGGGTTCCTCTGGGGCCAACGTCCTGACTTTC.

The chain employs TRBV7-7 and TRBJ1-4, with 8 bases fitting TRBD1. CDR3 length equals 17 residues. Trimming cost V 6 bases and J 8 bases; bases outside gene matches: 17. The germline gives CDR1 SSHAT, CDR2 FNYEAQ (reference sequence). This CDR3 is CASRSRTGTVSREKLFF. DNA of the CDR3: TGTGCCAGCAGATCCAGGACAGGGACGGTTTCTCGAGAAAAACTGTTTTTT.

This chain uses TRBV19 with TRBJ1-2, with TRBD1 matching over 9 bases. CDR3 length: 15 residues. With V trimmed by 5 bases and J by 5 bases, 9 bases remained unmatched. The V gene's germline CDR1 is LNHDA and CDR2 SQIVND (reference sequence). The CDR3 DNA reads TGTGCCAGTAGTGAAACAGGGGGCGCAGGGTATGGCTACACCTTC. Translated: CASSETGGAGYGYTF.

This chain uses TRBV9 with TRBJ2-7, with TRBD2 matching over 7 bases. This CDR3 contains 14 residues. V dropped 4 bases and J dropped 3; count of bases not matched to a gene: 7. CDR1 SGDLS and CDR2 YYNGEE come from the germline V gene. CDR3 sequence (DNA): TGTGCCAGCAGCAAATGGGAGGGCGGCTACGAGCAGTACTTC. Translation: CASSKWEGGYEQYF.

About this clone: The same CDR3 also results from other DNA sequences found in this sample. The genes are TRBV5-4 and TRBJ2-7; 9 bases line up with TRBD1. CDR3 length: 14 residues. Germline values: CDR1 SGHNT, CDR2 YYREEE (reference sequence). The V and J ends lost 4 bases and 4 bases, in that order; junction bases with no gene match: 6. The CDR3 region is CASSPGQGGYEQYF. The CDR3 nucleotides are TGTGCCAGCAGCCCGGGACAGGGAGGGTACGAGCAGTACTTC.

The J gene is TRBJ2-7, the V gene TRBV7-9, with 8 positions matching TRBD2. The J segment lost 3 bases and the V segment lost 1 base, leaving 11 bases of the junction unmatched. The CDR3 contains 17 residues. Germline values: CDR1 SEHNR, CDR2 FQNEAQ (reference sequence). Here the CDR3 reads CASSLDPGSGTYYEQYF. The CDR3 DNA sequence: TGTGCCAGCAGCTTAGATCCCGGTAGCGGGACCTACTACGAGCAGTACTTC.

The chain joins TRBV7-2 to TRBJ2-3; D not certain. The CDR3 extends over 14 amino acids. The V and J ends lost 0 bases and 4 bases respectively, with 8 bases between them. Per germline, CDR1 SGHTA and CDR2 FQGNSA. The CDR3 spells CASSLASPSDTQYF. For the CDR3, the DNA is TGTGCCAGCAGCTTAGCGTCCCCGTCAGATACGCAGTATTTT.

The rearrangement joins TRBV6-6 to TRBJ1-2; unclear D gene. Germline V gene data show CDR1 as MNHNY and CDR2 as SVGAGI (reference sequence). This CDR3 is built from 13 residues. V lost 0 bases to trimming and J lost 6 bases, with 8 bases between them. CDR3 in DNA: TGTGCCAGCAGTTACTCCGAACGGGATGGCTACACCTTC. It is translated as CASSYSERDGYTF.

The gene calls are TRBV14 and TRBJ2-7; no firm D call. Germline V gene data show CDR1 as SGHDN and CDR2 as FVKESK. The V end lost 1 base, the J end lost 4 bases, and 11 bases lay between the germline ends. This CDR3 has 14 amino acids. This CDR3 is CASSQGTESYEQYF. In DNA form, the CDR3 reads TGTGCCAGCAGCCAAGGGACGGAATCGTACGAGCAGTACTTC.

V and J are TRBV15 and TRBJ2-3; tentatively, D is TRBD2 (5 bases). The CDR3 covers 15 residues. Germline V gene lookup returns CDR1 LNHNV and CDR2 YYDKDF (reference sequence). V shed 0 bases and J shed 2 bases, with 9 bases lying between them. The CDR3 is CATSRDSGITDTQYF. DNA of the CDR3: TGTGCCACCAGCAGAGATTCCGGGATCACAGATACGCAGTATTTT. Combining the CDR3 with reference TRBV15 and TRBJ2-3 gives the whole variable domain DAMVIQNPRYQVTQFGKPVTLSCSQTLNHNVMYWYQQKSSQAPKLLFHYYDKDFNNEADTPDNFQSRRPNTSFCFLDIRSPGLGDTAMYLCATSRDSGITDTQYFGPGTRLTVL.

V is TRBV11-2 and J is TRBJ2-7; D is unclear. Trimming cost V 1 base and J 2 bases, with 12 bases left between them. The CDR3 totals 15 residues. CDR1 and CDR2 from the germline V gene are SGHAT and FQNNGV. The CDR3 region has the DNA TGTGCCAGCAGCTTAGCTTCAGTGGTTACCTACGAGCAGTACTTC. Translation gives CASSLASVVTYEQYF.

V and J are TRBV14 and TRBJ2-2, with D perhaps given as TRBD1 or TRBD2 (6 bases each). The V end lost 4 bases, the J end lost 0 bases, and 12 bases lay between the germline ends. The CDR3 is made up of 16 amino acids. The V gene's germline CDR1 is SGHDN and CDR2 FVKESK. The CDR3 protein is CASSLFGGANTGELFF. CDR3 sequence (DNA): TGTGCCAGCAGCCTTTTCGGGGGCGCGAACACCGGGGAGCTGTTTTTT.

The chain recombines TRBV7-9 with TRBJ1-4, with 7 bases aligning to TRBD1. J was trimmed by 8 bases and V by 5 bases; bases with no gene match: 8. CDR3 length: 14 amino acids. Germline loops: CDR1 SEHNR, CDR2 FQNEAQ (reference sequence). CDR3 amino acids: CASSETGSGEKLFF. The CDR3 nucleotides are TGTGCCAGCAGCGAGACAGGGAGCGGAGAAAAACTGTTTTTT. The full variable domain, in which reference TRBV7-9 and TRBJ1-4 provide the parts outside the CDR3, is DTGVSQNPRHKITKRGQNVTFRCDPISEHNRLYWYRQTLGQGPEFLTYFQNEAQLEKSRLLSDRFSAERPKGSFSTLEIQRTEQGDSAMYLCASSETGSGEKLFFGSGTQLSVL.

The chain has TRBV6-5 and TRBJ2-6, with D unresolved. The V gene lost 6 bases and the J gene lost 4 bases, with 7 bases spanning the gap. This CDR3 region has 13 residues. CDR1 MNHEY and CDR2 SVGAGI come from the germline V gene. DNA of the CDR3: TGTGCCAGCAGGACGCCCGGGGCCAACGTCCTGACTTTC. Translation gives CASRTPGANVLTF.

The V gene is TRBV2, the J gene TRBJ1-3, with 9 bases identical to TRBD1. This CDR3 is built from 18 residues. Germline V gene sequence: CDR1 SNHLY, CDR2 FYNNEI. With 2 bases clipped from V and 2 bases from J, the junction kept 10 bases outside the gene matches. CDR3 in amino acids: CASSETPGQGLAGNTIYF. Here the CDR3 DNA reads TGTGCCAGCAGTGAAACACCGGGACAGGGTCTCGCTGGAAACACCATATATTTT.

V is TRBV9 and J is TRBJ2-4; 11 bases match TRBD2. The V segment lost 3 bases and the J segment 8 bases; nucleotides outside the gene matches: 7. From germline, CDR1 is SGDLS and CDR2 YYNGEE. The CDR3 loop spans 15 amino acids. This CDR3 reads CASSAVAGGQDIQYF. CDR3 sequence (DNA): TGTGCCAGCAGCGCTGTAGCGGGAGGGCAGGACATTCAGTACTTC.

The genes are TRBV5-4 and TRBJ2-1; no clear D. The CDR3 is 13 amino acids. Germline CDR1 reads SGHNT; CDR2 reads YYREEE (reference sequence). Trimming shortened V by 0 bases and J by 5 bases, and 6 bases separated the two germline ends. Here the CDR3 DNA reads TGTGCCAGCAGCTTGGAACGGAACAATGAGCAGTTCTTC. It encodes CASSLERNNEQFF.

Only one count was recorded for this clone. The rearrangement joins TRBV10-2 to TRBJ1-3; no clear D gene. This CDR3 contains 13 residues. V was cut by 2 bases and J by 8 bases, with 10 bases left in between. The germline V gene encodes CDR1 WSHSY and CDR2 SAAADI. CDR3 DNA: TGCGCCAGCAGTGAGATGATTTGGGACACCATATATTTT. It specifies CASSEMIWDTIYF.

The chain uses TRBV19 and TRBJ2-7; D is possibly TRBD1 (6 bases). The V end was cut by 4 bases, the J end by 6 bases, with 19 bases between. CDR1 is LNHDA and CDR2 is SQIVND in the germline V gene (reference sequence). This CDR3 contains 15 residues. The CDR3: CASSNRVGPAGEQYV. The CDR3 DNA reads TGTGCCAGTAGTAACAGGGTGGGCCCGGCGGGCGAGCAGTACGTC.

The V call is TRBV4-3, the J call TRBJ2-7; possible D gene TRBD2, 6 bases. V lost 5 bases and J 5 bases, leaving 16 bases between the germline ends. The CDR3 has 14 residues. CDR1 is LGHNA, CDR2 YSLEER, per germline. CDR3 DNA: TGCGCCAGCAGCTTGGGCGGGGTCCGGGACGAGCAGTACTTC. It yields the protein CASSLGGVRDEQYF.

The CDR3 DNA sequence: TGTGCCAGCAGCTTCTGGGACAGGAACACTGAAGCTTTCTTT. Translating gives CASSFWDRNTEAFF. The J gene is TRBJ1-1, the V gene TRBV7-9; 7 nucleotides agree with TRBD1. This CDR3 region has 14 residues. The junction had 2 bases not matched to a gene; V was cut back by 3 bases and J by 1 base. Germline V CDR1 and CDR2: SEHNR, FQNEAQ (reference sequence). The full variable domain, with the rest looked up from reference TRBV7-9 and TRBJ1-1, is DTGVSQNPRHKITKRGQNVTFRCDPISEHNRLYWYRQTLGQGPEFLTYFQNEAQLEKSRLLSDRFSAERPKGSFSTLEIQRTEQGDSAMYLCASSFWDRNTEAFFGQGTRLTVV.

This chain uses TRBV19 with TRBJ1-4, with a tentative D call TRBD1 (5 bases). The CDR3 runs 15 residues. The germline CDR1 and CDR2 sequences are LNHDA and SQIVND (reference sequence). Trimming took 3 bases from V and 8 from J, leaving 16 bases between them. The CDR3 DNA follows: TGTGCCAGTAGTATCATTGGTCAGGGAGAGGAAAAACTGTTTTTT. Translated, it gives CASSIIGQGEEKLFF.

The V and J genes are TRBV19 and TRBJ1-1; D is unclear. Trimming cost V 7 bases and J 0 bases, with 12 bases left between them. Germline V CDR1 and CDR2: LNHDA, SQIVND (reference sequence). The CDR3 length is 14 residues. This CDR3 is CASIGPVLNTEAFF. The CDR3 region has the DNA TGTGCCAGTATCGGACCAGTCTTGAACACTGAAGCTTTCTTT. The full variable domain, rest sourced from reference TRBV19 and TRBJ1-1, is DGGITQSPKYLFRKEGQNVTLSCEQNLNHDAMYWYRQDPGQGLRLIYYSQIVNDFQKGDIAEGYSVSREKKESFPLTVTSAQKNPTAFYLCASIGPVLNTEAFFGQGTRLTVV.